The 19 T cell receptor beta chains below come from one sample, sequenced in a study of metastatic and nonmetastatic thyroid tumors. Patients were all untreated before their thyroid surgery. TCRdb redid the clone calls on the PCR reads using MiXCR. The table records 30,000 to 40,000 clones, about 30% of them present only once. The sample taken for sequencing was tumor tissue. The receptors originated from a female donor with papillary thyroid cancer or a benign thyroid nodule (not recorded which). Some clones in this sample may be carry-over from other donors' samples.

The gene calls are TRBV12-3 or TRBV12-4 and TRBJ2-2; D unresolved. Deletions cut 5 bases from V and 6 bases from J, with 10 bases between. The CDR3 sequence is 13 residues long. CDR3 nucleotide sequence: TGTGCCAGCAGTCTCGGAAAAGCCGGGGAGCTGTTTTTT. Translation gives CASSLGKAGELFF.

V usage is TRBV4-1 and J usage is TRBJ2-7, with 8 bases identical to TRBD1. The V gene's germline CDR1 is MGHRA and CDR2 YSYEKL. V lost 0 bases, J lost 5 bases, and 0 bases stayed unmatched. The CDR3 sequence is 13 residues long. CDR3 sequence: CASSQETGDEQYF. CDR3 in DNA: TGCGCCAGCAGCCAAGAGACAGGGGACGAGCAGTACTTC.

This clone was counted between two and nine times. At one end, the junction sequence differs from germline, possibly due to a read error. The sample has other DNA sequences that encode this CDR3 too. The chain employs TRBV6-1 and TRBJ1-1; TRBD1 is a possible D gene (5 bases). The CDR3 runs to 12 residues. The germline gives CDR1 MNHNS, CDR2 SASEGT. CDR3 bases: TGTGCCAGCAGTGGACAGAACACTGAGGCTTTCTTT. Protein product: CASSGQNTEAFF.

The genes are TRBV20-1 and TRBJ1-6; D is ambiguous. Germline lookup yields CDR1 DFQATT and CDR2 SNEGSKA (reference sequence). This CDR3 region has 13 residues. The ends were cut back, 7 bases at V and 7 bases at J, with 14 bases in the middle. The CDR3, as DNA: TGCAGTGTCGGATCGGGTAACAATTCACCCCTCCACTTT. It encodes CSVGSGNNSPLHF.

J is TRBJ2-7 and V is TRBV3-1, with D uncertain. This CDR3 spans 12 amino acids. Germline CDR1 reads LGHDT; CDR2 reads YNNKEL (reference sequence). V was cut by 2 bases and J by 0 bases, with 2 bases left in between. The CDR3 sequence: CASSQYSYEQYF. In DNA form, the CDR3 reads TGTGCCAGCAGCCAATACTCCTACGAGCAGTACTTC.

On this clone itself: One end of the junction varies from germline; a read error may be responsible. This rearrangement joins TRBV7-8 to TRBJ2-7; unclear D gene. This CDR3 has 13 amino acids. CDR1 SGHVS and CDR2 FQNEAQ come from the germline V gene. CDR3 amino acids: CAGSLSHDYEQYF. CDR3 in DNA: TGTGCCGGCAGCTTGTCTCACGACTACGAGCAGTACTTC.

This sequence joins TRBV11-2 and TRBJ2-1, with D perhaps being TRBD1 or TRBD2 (6 bases each). This CDR3 region has 16 residues. V was clipped by 1 base and J by 2 bases, with 12 bases between them. The germline V gene has CDR1 SGHAT and CDR2 FQNNGV. This chain's CDR3 is CASSLGGGRPYNEQFF. The CDR3 bases are TGTGCCAGCAGCTTAGGTGGGGGGCGACCCTACAATGAGCAGTTCTTC.

A note on this clone: The junction does not match germline at one end; this may be a read error. The chain recombines TRBV5-1 with TRBJ2-1; the match to TRBD1 covers 8 bases. CDR3 length: 14 amino acids. Germline V CDR1 and CDR2: SGHRS, YFSETQ. The CDR3 here is CASSSSRQGNGQFF. CDR3 in DNA: TGCGCCAGCAGCTCGAGTAGACAGGGGAATGGGCAGTTCTTC. Combining the CDR3 with reference TRBV5-1 and TRBJ2-1 gives the whole variable domain KAGVTQTPRYLIKTRGQQVTLSCSPISGHRSVSWYQQTPGQGLQFLFEYFSETQRNKGNFPGRFSGRQFSNSRSEMNVSTLELGDSALYLCASSSSRQGNGQFFGPGTRLTVL.

The chain joins TRBV5-8 to TRBJ2-5; D uncertain. In germline, CDR1 is SGHTS, CDR2 YDEGEE. V shed 4 bases and J shed 5 bases, with 9 bases lying between them. The CDR3 is made up of 12 amino acids. The CDR3 DNA is TGTGCCAGCAGCCCCATGGGGGAGACCCAGTACTTC. Protein sequence: CASSPMGETQYF.

CDR3 residues: CSAQRDIQGLVQKLFF. The CDR3 DNA sequence: TGCAGTGCCCAAAGGGACATTCAAGGGTTGGTGCAAAAACTGTTTTTT. The chain links TRBV20-1 to TRBJ1-4; D might be TRBD1 (6 bases). In germline, CDR1 is DFQATT, CDR2 SNEGSKA (reference sequence). The CDR3 runs 16 residues. Deletions cut 6 bases from V and 9 bases from J, with 26 bases between.

The chain couples TRBV2 to TRBJ2-1; the D gene is possibly TRBD2 (6 bases). The length of the CDR3 is 13 residues. Germline V gene lookup returns CDR1 SNHLY and CDR2 FYNNEI. V lost 6 bases, J lost 2 bases, and 8 bases lay in between. CDR3 nucleotide sequence: TGTGCCAGCAGACGGGAGCCCTACAATGAGCAGTTCTTC. Amino acid sequence: CASRREPYNEQFF.

This chain's CDR3 is CASSLGFGGERFF. Here the CDR3 DNA reads TGTGCCAGCAGCTTAGGTTTTGGCGGAGAGAGGTTCTTC. This rearrangement joins TRBV7-2 to TRBJ2-1, with unresolved D. The V gene lost 1 base and the J gene lost 15 bases, with 16 bases spanning the gap. Germline lookup yields CDR1 SGHTA and CDR2 FQGNSA. The CDR3 is made up of 13 amino acids.

The V and J genes are TRBV27 and TRBJ1-2; D perhaps matches TRBD1 (5 bases). V was clipped by 5 bases and J by 5 bases, with 9 bases between them. Looked up from germline, CDR1 is MNHEY and CDR2 is SMNVEV (reference sequence). This CDR3 is 12 amino acids long. The DNA of the CDR3 is TGTGCCAGCAGTCGGGAGGGGTATGGCTACACCTTC. Its protein product is CASSREGYGYTF.

V usage is TRBV6-1 and J usage is TRBJ2-1, with TRBD1 identical over 9 bases. The ends lost 4 bases at V and 14 bases at J; junction bases unmatched: 9. Germline V gives CDR1 MNHNS, CDR2 SASEGT. The CDR3 length is 13 residues. CDR3 DNA: TGTGCCAGCAGTGGATCCACAGGGGGCGCGGAGTTCTTC. Amino acids: CASSGSTGGAEFF.

V and J are TRBV28 and TRBJ1-6; D not certain. Germline values: CDR1 MDHEN, CDR2 SYDVKM. The ends were cut back, 7 bases at V and 5 bases at J, with 12 bases in the middle. CDR3 length equals 14 residues. CDR3 amino acids: CASKGSLNNSPLHF. The CDR3 DNA follows: TGTGCCAGCAAAGGCTCCTTAAATAATTCACCCCTCCACTTT.

The rearrangement links TRBV25-1 to TRBJ2-2; maybe TRBD2 (6 bases). Trimming pared 4 bases from V and 4 bases from J, leaving 13 bases between. The germline CDR1 and CDR2 sequences are MGHDK and SYGVNS. The CDR3 has 15 amino acids. CDR3 sequence (DNA): TGTGCCAGCAGTGCTTCGACTAGAGCCACCGGGGAGCTGTTTTTT. Translating it yields CASSASTRATGELFF.

This chain joins TRBV11-2 and TRBJ2-2, with no clear D. The germline V gene encodes CDR1 SGHAT and CDR2 FQNNGV. This CDR3 region has 14 residues. Trimming stripped 4 bases from V and 0 bases from J, with 6 bases between. CDR3 sequence: CASSSTTNTGELFF. CDR3 nucleotide sequence: TGTGCCAGCAGCTCCACCACGAACACCGGGGAGCTGTTTTTT.

This chain connects TRBV28 to TRBJ2-3; D gene uncertain. In germline, CDR1 is MDHEN, CDR2 SYDVKM. The CDR3 extends over 17 amino acids. Trimming took 4 bases from V and 0 from J, leaving 17 bases between them. DNA for the CDR3: TGTGCCAGCAGTTCACCCTTCCCGGCGACTAGCACAGATACGCAGTATTTT. This codes for CASSSPFPATSTDTQYF.

The chain carries TRBV6-6 and TRBJ2-7; 7 bases are a match to TRBD1. Germline assignment: CDR1 MNHNY and CDR2 SVGAGI (reference sequence). The CDR3 spans 15 residues. V dropped 0 bases and J dropped 0; count of bases not matched to a gene: 2. Here the CDR3 reads CASSYSTGSSYEQYF. The CDR3 coding sequence is TGTGCCAGCAGTTACTCGACAGGGAGCTCCTACGAGCAGTACTTC.